This TCR beta chain was identified during a study of control samples from healthy donors and cancer patients. This clone is medium-sized by share. Clones were sequenced by immunoSEQ multiplex PCR, and TCRdb holds only the in-frame ones, with some missing. The table includes 130,000 or so clones, around 94% detected once. V lost 6 bases, J lost 6 bases, and 4 bases stayed unmatched. CDR1 and CDR2 from the germline V gene are LGHDT and YNNKEL (reference sequence). The CDR3 runs to 12 residues. The rearrangement joins TRBV3-1 (or the pseudogene TRBV3-2) to TRBJ2-7; TRBD1 matches at 8 bases. This TCR was recovered from a man in his 60s with colorectal cancer. Sequenced sample: PBMCs. CDR3 bases: TGTGCCAGCAGGGGACAGGCACCCGAGCAGTACTTC. Its protein is CASRGQAPEQYF.